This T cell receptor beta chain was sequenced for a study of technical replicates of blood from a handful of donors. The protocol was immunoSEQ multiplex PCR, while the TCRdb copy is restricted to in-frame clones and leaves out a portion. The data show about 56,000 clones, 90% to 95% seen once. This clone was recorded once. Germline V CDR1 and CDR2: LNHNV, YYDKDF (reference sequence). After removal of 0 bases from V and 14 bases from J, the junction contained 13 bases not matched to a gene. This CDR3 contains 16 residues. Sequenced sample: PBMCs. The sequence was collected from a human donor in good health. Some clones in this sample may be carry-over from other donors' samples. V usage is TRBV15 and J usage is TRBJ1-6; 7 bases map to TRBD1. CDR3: CATSRDRRGPNGALHF. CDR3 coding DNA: TGTGCCACCAGCAGAGATAGGAGGGGGCCTAATGGGGCCCTCCACTTT.